These T cell receptor beta chains were read from a single sample in a study of blood T cell repertoires in COVID-19. Here immunoSEQ multiplex PCR was the method, and the copy in TCRdb shows in-frame clones only, minus some. This table holds some 100,000 clones, around four fifths found once. The specimen was peripheral blood. Receptors were obtained from a man in his 70s with active or convalescent COVID-19. CDR3s include the opening cysteine and the closing phenylalanine or tryptophan. A D gene is named only where the DNA matches it firmly. Size values are once, few and many counts, or a class for expanded clones, and some rows have none.

clone_size: NA
j_call: TRBJ2-1
d_call: TRBD2
v_call: TRBV4-1
cdr3_nt: TGCGCCAGCAGCCAATCCTTCCAGCGGGGGGGGCTAGGAGAGCAGTTCTTC
cdr3_aa: CASSQSFQRGGLGEQFF

clone_size: NA
j_call: TRBJ1-5
d_call: NA
v_call: TRBV20-1
cdr3_nt: TGCAGTGCTAGTTCGGGAGATAGCAATCAGCCCCAGCATTTT
cdr3_aa: CSASSGDSNQPQHF

clone_size: NA
j_call: TRBJ2-7
d_call: NA
v_call: TRBV25-1
cdr3_nt: TGTGCCAGCAGTGAATTCAGGGGCGAGCAGTACTTC
cdr3_aa: CASSEFRGEQYF

clone_size: once
j_call: TRBJ2-7
d_call: TRBD1
v_call: TRBV19
cdr3_nt: TGTGCCAGTAGTCCCCGGGACAGTCAATACGAGCAGTACTTC
cdr3_aa: CASSPRDSQYEQYF

clone_size: once
j_call: TRBJ1-5
d_call: TRBD1
v_call: TRBV19
cdr3_nt: TGTGCCAGTAGCCCTACAGGGGGCCGCCAGCCCCAGCATTTT
cdr3_aa: CASSPTGGRQPQHF

clone_size: once
j_call: TRBJ2-3
d_call: TRBD2
v_call: TRBV5-1
cdr3_nt: TGCGCCAGCAGCTTGGCTAGCGGGACCACAGATACGCAGTATTTT
cdr3_aa: CASSLASGTTDTQYF

clone_size: NA
j_call: TRBJ1-3
d_call: NA
v_call: TRBV10-3
cdr3_nt: TGTGCCATCAGCCAGGGTTCGAACTCTGGAAACACCATATATTTT
cdr3_aa: CAISQGSNSGNTIYF

clone_size: NA
j_call: TRBJ1-4
d_call: NA
v_call: TRBV24-1
cdr3_nt: TGTGCCACCAGTGATTCGGGGGGCTTTAATGAAAAACTGTTTTTT
cdr3_aa: CATSDSGGFNEKLFF

clone_size: NA
j_call: TRBJ2-2
d_call: TRBD2
v_call: TRBV27
cdr3_nt: TGTGCCAGCAGTTCCATTGGACTAGCACTCCCCGGGGAGCTGTTTTTT
cdr3_aa: CASSSIGLALPGELFF

clone_size: NA
j_call: TRBJ2-7
d_call: TRBD2
v_call: TRBV4-1
cdr3_nt: TGCGCCAGCAGCCAATCCTTGGGACTAGATGGGCTCTACTTC
cdr3_aa: CASSQSLGLDGLYF

clone_size: few
j_call: TRBJ1-6
d_call: NA
v_call: TRBV6-5
cdr3_nt: TGTGCCAGCAGAGCTCTGGGGGGGGAACGTTCACCCCTCCACTTT
cdr3_aa: CASRALGGERSPLHF

clone_size: few
j_call: TRBJ1-1
d_call: NA
v_call: TRBV19
cdr3_nt: TGTGCCAGTAGTCCTGACAGCCTGAACACTGAAGCTTTCTTT
cdr3_aa: CASSPDSLNTEAFF

clone_size: NA
j_call: TRBJ1-4
d_call: NA
v_call: TRBV4-3
cdr3_nt: TGCGCCAGCAGCCAAGATATTACAGTCCCTAATGAAAAACTGTTTTTT
cdr3_aa: CASSQDITVPNEKLFF

clone_size: NA
j_call: TRBJ2-3
d_call: TRBD2
v_call: TRBV14
cdr3_nt: TGTGCCAGCAGCCAAGATAACCTAGCGGGGGCCCGGGATGTGACAGATACGCAGTATTTT
cdr3_aa: CASSQDNLAGARDVTDTQYF

clone_size: NA
j_call: TRBJ2-3
d_call: NA
v_call: TRBV28
cdr3_nt: TGTGCCAGCAGTTTGGGGACAAGCAAAAATACGCAGTATTTT
cdr3_aa: CASSLGTSKNTQYF

clone_size: NA
j_call: TRBJ2-7
d_call: NA
v_call: TRBV7-8
cdr3_nt: TGTGCCAGCAGCTACGGACAGACCTACGAGCAGTACTTC
cdr3_aa: CASSYGQTYEQYF

clone_size: NA
j_call: TRBJ1-1
d_call: TRBD1
v_call: TRBV24-1
cdr3_nt: TGTGCCACCAGTAGACAGGGGGACACTGAAGCTTTCTTT
cdr3_aa: CATSRQGDTEAFF

clone_size: few
j_call: TRBJ1-5
d_call: NA
v_call: TRBV7-2
cdr3_nt: TGTGCCAGCAGCTTACAGGGGAACCAGCCCCAGCATTTT
cdr3_aa: CASSLQGNQPQHF

clone_size: NA
j_call: TRBJ2-5
d_call: NA
v_call: TRBV14
cdr3_nt: TGTGCCAGCAGCCGTATGGGTACAGGGTCAGAGACCCAGTACTTC
cdr3_aa: CASSRMGTGSETQYF

clone_size: NA
j_call: TRBJ1-2
d_call: TRBD1
v_call: TRBV6-5
cdr3_nt: TGTGCCAGCAGTTCCATAGGACAGGGCTATGGCTACACCTTC
cdr3_aa: CASSSIGQGYGYTF